This T cell receptor beta chain was sequenced during a study of shared clonotypes between healthy human individuals. CDR3 length: 16 amino acids. Trimming cost V 1 base and J 1 base; bases outside gene matches: 7. Looked up from germline, CDR1 is PRHDT and CDR2 is FYEKMQ (reference sequence). Splitting the CD4+ cells yielded a CD45RA+ naive subset and a CD45RA-negative memory subset. Turning to this clone: The target antigen is unknown.

Whole-study results and caveats: Several donors held about 5% of naive CD4 clonotypes in common.

TCRdb's table, derived via immunoSEQ multiplex PCR, lists solely in-frame clones and lacks some. The repertoire has approximately 1.5 million clones, less than 99% of them found once; the top ten carry 0.36%. Material: naive CD4+ T cells sorted from blood. Noted subset: CD45RA+ positively selected. This chain uses TRBV13 with TRBJ2-7, with 7 bases identical to TRBD2. This clonotype was obtained from a man aged 25-40 years in good health. In nucleotides, the CDR3 is TGTGCCAGCAGCTTAGCGGGGAGGGCCGGGTCCTACGAGCAGTACTTC. Translating it yields CASSLAGRAGSYEQYF.